The rows below give T cell receptor beta chains drawn from one sample of a study of radiation and T cells in renal cell carcinoma. Measured with immunoSEQ multiplex PCR; TCRdb has only the in-frame clones, and not every one. The table lists more than 60,000 clones, roughly 80% of them singletons, with 2% to 3% in the top ten. Sequencing used blood, obtained from a patient whose treatment included radiotherapy and nephrectomy. The receptors shown here come from a woman aged 55-69 years with renal cell carcinoma. Each CDR3 is given with its conserved first and last residue. The D gene is left open where the match is weak. Rows may omit the clone size; those that give it use once, few, many or a size class.

clone_size j_call v_call d_call cdr3_aa cdr3_nt
. TRBJ2-1 TRBV9 . CASSVGQRNNEQFF TGTGCCAGCAGCGTAGGACAGAGGAACAATGAGCAGTTCTTC
. TRBJ2-7 TRBV2 TRBD2 CASSVGLAGVEQYF TGTGCCAGCAGTGTAGGACTAGCGGGAGTCGAGCAGTACTTC
. TRBJ1-2 TRBV30 . CAWSVPGGTWGYTF TGTGCCTGGAGTGTACCAGGAGGGACTTGGGGCTACACCTTC
. TRBJ2-5 TRBV25-1 . CASSESGLYQETQYF TGTGCCAGCAGTGAATCCGGGTTATACCAAGAGACCCAGTACTTC
. TRBJ2-7 TRBV28 TRBD1 CASSLSGQGAHWEQYF TGTGCCAGCAGTTTATCGGGACAGGGGGCTCACTGGGAGCAGTACTTC
. TRBJ2-3 TRBV28 TRBD1 CASRTGGDFLTDTQYF TGTGCCAGCAGGACAGGGGGCGATTTTCTGACAGATACGCAGTATTTT
. TRBJ1-2 TRBV28 . CASSLGQHPYGYTF TGTGCCAGCAGTTTAGGACAGCACCCTTATGGCTACACCTTC
few TRBJ1-2 TRBV28 . CASSSTGIAPKYTF TGTGCCAGCAGTTCAACAGGGATCGCACCTAAATACACCTTC
few TRBJ1-6 TRBV6-5 . CASSGQNNSPLHF TGTGCCAGCTCCGGACAAAATAATTCACCCCTCCACTTT
. TRBJ2-6 TRBV6-1 . CASSERVYAGISGANVLTF TGTGCCAGCAGTGAAAGAGTATATGCAGGGATTAGTGGGGCCAACGTCCTGACTTTC
. TRBJ1-1 TRBV6-4 TRBD1 CASSRDRGGTEAFF TGTGCCAGCAGTAGGGACAGGGGCGGCACTGAAGCTTTCTTT
few TRBJ2-7 TRBV6-1 . CASSEAATAFSYEQYF TGTGCCAGCAGTGAAGCGGCGACAGCTTTCTCCTACGAGCAGTACTTC
. TRBJ2-7 TRBV6-1 . CASSLTGESYEQYF TGTGCCAGCAGCTTGACAGGAGAGAGCTACGAGCAGTACTTC
. TRBJ1-4 TRBV6-6 . CASSRGEKLFF TGTGCCAGCAGTAGGGGCGAAAAACTGTTTTTT
. TRBJ1-5 TRBV6-5 . CATGVVGNQPQHF TGTGCCACCGGCGTAGTCGGCAATCAGCCCCAGCATTTT
. TRBJ2-2 TRBV7-2 . CASSLNGQGNTGELFF TGTGCCAGCAGCTTAAACGGGCAGGGGAACACCGGGGAGCTGTTTTTT
. TRBJ1-3 TRBV5-1 . CASSRTGPENTIYF TGCGCCAGCAGCCGGACGGGGCCTGAGAACACCATATATTTT
. TRBJ1-2 TRBV29-1 . CSVEPGQGYGYTF TGCAGCGTTGAACCGGGACAAGGCTATGGCTACACCTTC
. TRBJ2-7 TRBV7-9 . CASTRISSDYENYEQYF TGTGCCAGCACGCGCATCAGCTCGGACTACGAGAACTACGAGCAGTACTTC
. TRBJ1-1 TRBV6-1 . CASSEQGPVGAFF TGTGCCAGCAGTGAACAGGGGCCGGTAGGGGCTTTCTTT
. TRBJ2-6 TRBV6-6 TRBD1 CASAPGTVNGANVLTF TGTGCCAGCGCCCCCGGGACAGTCAACGGGGCCAACGTCCTGACTTTC
. TRBJ2-5 TRBV28 . CASSLRFREKETQYF TGTGCCAGCAGTTTACGATTCCGGGAAAAGGAGACCCAGTACTTC
once TRBJ2-2 TRBV9 . CASQMGSQYGELFF TGTGCCAGCCAGATGGGGAGTCAGTACGGGGAGCTGTTTTTT
. TRBJ1-2 TRBV6-6 TRBD1 CASSQDRAYYGYTF TGTGCCAGCAGTCAAGACAGGGCCTACTATGGCTACACCTTC